What follows are 17 T cell receptor beta chains derived from one specimen sequenced in a study of blood T cell repertoires in COVID-19. Only in-frame clones appear in the TCRdb table, and some are missing; sequencing was by immunoSEQ multiplex PCR. Among some 200,000 clones listed, just over 85% were seen once. Sequencing was carried out using peripheral blood. The receptors here all came from a man aged 18 to 29 with active or convalescent COVID-19.

This clone occurred a few times. CDR3 coding DNA: TGTGCCAGCAGTTTTCGGAGCCAAGAGACCCAGTACTTC. This gives the protein CASSFRSQETQYF. This chain links TRBV27 with TRBJ2-5; D is unresolved. Germline-derived CDR1 and CDR2 are MNHEY and SMNVEV (reference sequence). The CDR3 totals 13 residues. The V end lost 3 bases, the J end lost 1 base, and 6 bases lay between the germline ends.

This chain uses TRBV5-8 with TRBJ2-3; a possible D gene is TRBD2 (5 bases). The germline V gene encodes CDR1 SGHTS and CDR2 YDEGEE. This CDR3 region has 15 residues. Trimming left V 4 bases short and J 6 bases short, with 18 bases between. CDR3 residues: CASSRGNPSVDTQYF. The CDR3, as DNA: TGTGCCAGCAGCCGAGGGAACCCAAGCGTGGATACGCAGTATTTT. The variable domain in full, completed from reference TRBV5-8 and TRBJ2-3, reads EAGVTQSPTHLIKTRGQQATLRCSPISGHTSVYWYQQALGLGLQFLLWYDEGEERNRGNFPPRFSGRQFPNYSSELNVNALELEDSALYLCASSRGNPSVDTQYFGPGTRLTVL.

The genes are TRBV19 and TRBJ2-2; a weak D match, TRBD2 (5 bases). This CDR3 has 16 residues. Trimming removed 5 bases from V and 7 bases from J, with 20 bases in between. Germline V lookup: CDR1 LNHDA, CDR2 SQIVND (reference sequence). Here the CDR3 DNA reads TGTGCCAGTAGTGCCTCGACGGGAAATGGGATCGGGGAGCTGTTTTTT. It is translated as CASSASTGNGIGELFF.

There are a few counts of this clone. This chain links TRBV30 with TRBJ1-2; maybe TRBD1 (5 bases). Germline V gene lookup returns CDR1 GTSNPN and CDR2 SVGIG (reference sequence). There are 11 residues in the CDR3. V gave up 5 bases and J gave up 8 bases, with 12 bases separating them. The CDR3 is CAWVRGGGYTF. CDR3 nucleotide sequence: TGTGCCTGGGTAAGGGGTGGCGGCTACACCTTC.

With regard to this clone: Other DNA variants within this sample encode the same CDR3. The chain employs TRBV2 and TRBJ1-1; perhaps TRBD1 as D (5 bases). Trimming pared 2 bases from V and 1 base from J, leaving 8 bases between. The CDR3 has 14 residues. Germline CDR1 and CDR2: SNHLY and FYNNEI. CDR3 bases: TGTGCCAGCAGTGAACAGGGAGGGAACACTGAAGCTTTCTTT. Amino acid sequence: CASSEQGGNTEAFF.

This sequence joins TRBV7-9 and TRBJ2-7, with TRBD1 identical over 12 bases. V shed 5 bases and J 2 bases; nucleotides not matched to a gene: 4. The germline CDR1 and CDR2 sequences are SEHNR and FQNEAQ (reference sequence). This CDR3 comprises 15 residues. The CDR3 here is CASSGGTGGTYEQYF. CDR3 sequence (DNA): TGTGCCAGCAGCGGCGGGACAGGGGGCACCTACGAGCAGTACTTC.

The chain joins TRBV6-1 to TRBJ2-1; TRBD2 aligns across 11 bases. With 2 bases clipped from V and 7 bases from J, the junction kept 7 bases outside the gene matches. Germline values: CDR1 MNHNS, CDR2 SASEGT. CDR3 size: 16 residues. DNA for the CDR3: TGTGCCAGCAGTGAACCCCTAGCGGGAGGTTCTAATGAGCAGTTCTTC. This codes for CASSEPLAGGSNEQFF.

V usage is TRBV10-3 and J usage is TRBJ1-1, with D perhaps matching TRBD1 (6 bases). The germline V and J ends were trimmed by 3 bases and 8 bases, with 7 bases remaining between them. The CDR3 is 11 amino acids. Per germline, CDR1 ENHRY and CDR2 SYGVKD. The CDR3 is CAISEGTEAFF. DNA of the CDR3: TGTGCCATCAGTGAAGGGACAGAAGCTTTCTTT.

The chain combines TRBV28 with TRBJ2-7, with TRBD1 identical over 8 bases. Germline CDR1 reads MDHEN; CDR2 reads SYDVKM. The J segment lost 7 bases and the V segment lost 2 bases, leaving 7 bases of the junction unmatched. This CDR3 is built from 14 residues. The CDR3 coding sequence is TGTGCCAGCAGTTTACCCCGGACAGGGAAAGAGCAGTACTTC. Protein: CASSLPRTGKEQYF.

The J gene is TRBJ1-2, the V gene TRBV19, with 7 bases fitting TRBD1. V shed 5 bases and J 3 bases; nucleotides not matched to a gene: 6. Germline V gene data show CDR1 as LNHDA and CDR2 as SQIVND (reference sequence). The CDR3 is made up of 14 amino acids. The CDR3 is CASSLGQRYYGYTF. The CDR3, as DNA: TGTGCCAGTAGTTTGGGACAGCGGTACTATGGCTACACCTTC.

The chain joins TRBV20-1 to TRBJ2-2; D remains ambiguous. Per the germline V gene, CDR1 is DFQATT and CDR2 is SNEGSKA (reference sequence). V shed 6 bases and J shed 3 bases, with 5 bases lying between them. The CDR3 sequence is 11 residues long. CDR3 residues: CSAQDTGELFF. The CDR3 coding sequence is TGCAGTGCCCAGGACACCGGGGAGCTGTTTTTT.

In its sample, this clone was seen a few times. The chain employs TRBV9 and TRBJ1-1, with D perhaps matching TRBD1 (5 bases). V was trimmed by 4 bases and J by 1 base, leaving 11 bases between them. Germline CDR1 reads SGDLS; CDR2 reads YYNGEE. This CDR3 has 14 residues. The CDR3 spells CASSPRQKNTEAFF. CDR3 bases: TGTGCCAGCAGCCCCCGACAGAAGAACACTGAAGCTTTCTTT.

This chain connects TRBV28 to TRBJ1-2; TRBD1 might be the D (5 bases). This CDR3 contains 14 residues. The V end lost 5 bases, the J end lost 3 bases, and 13 bases lay between the germline ends. Germline V gives CDR1 MDHEN, CDR2 SYDVKM. CDR3 nucleotide sequence: TGTGCCAGCAGTCGCCACGGGGGGGACTATGGCTACACCTTC. Its protein product is CASSRHGGDYGYTF.

This clone was counted a single time. V gene TRBV3-1 (or the pseudogene TRBV3-2) combines with J gene TRBJ1-2; tentative D call: TRBD1 (6 bases). Germline CDR1 and CDR2: LGHDT and YNNKEL (reference sequence). Trimming cost V 1 base and J 5 bases, with 11 bases left between them. There are 14 residues in the CDR3. The CDR3 nucleotides read TGTGCCAGCAGCCAAGTGACCCAGGGGTATGGCTACACCTTC. This encodes CASSQVTQGYGYTF.

J is TRBJ1-2 and V is TRBV19; 8 bases line up with TRBD1. This CDR3 comprises 14 residues. Germline V gene lookup returns CDR1 LNHDA and CDR2 SQIVND (reference sequence). V trimming: 4 bases; J trimming: 8 bases; junction bases outside the gene matches: 9. The CDR3 sequence: CASSTDRAGGGYTF. CDR3 nucleotides: TGTGCCAGTAGTACGGACAGGGCTGGAGGAGGCTACACCTTC.

The sample holds one count of this clone. CDR3 region: CASSQTGGETEAFF. The CDR3 DNA reads as TGTGCCAGCAGCCAAACAGGGGGAGAAACTGAAGCTTTCTTT. The chain couples TRBV3-1 (or the pseudogene TRBV3-2) to TRBJ1-1, with 8 nucleotides matching TRBD1. The J segment lost 5 bases and the V segment lost 2 bases, leaving 4 bases of the junction unmatched. The germline gives CDR1 LGHDT, CDR2 YNNKEL (reference sequence). CDR3 length: 14 amino acids.

This chain links TRBV3-1 (or the pseudogene TRBV3-2) with TRBJ2-1; 8 positions match TRBD2. V was pared by 0 bases and J by 4 bases, with 8 bases of the junction left unmatched. This CDR3 region has 17 residues. Germline CDR1 and CDR2: LGHDT and YNNKEL (reference sequence). CDR3 bases: TGTGCCAGCAGCCAAGATAGGCCCTTAGCGGGATACAATGAGCAGTTCTTC. It is translated as CASSQDRPLAGYNEQFF.